Listed here is a single T cell receptor (beta chain). Roughly 30,000 T cell genomes, or approximately 280 ng DNA, went into unsorted PBMC replicate PCRs. In the source study's methods: ImmunoSEQ only sent back junction sequences with no quality scores, so filtering was done differently. Sequenced by immunoSEQ multiplex PCR; TCRdb stores in-frame clones only, minus some. The V and J calls and clone size are taken from that table; D and trimming were inferred from the DNA. Of some 470,000 clones listed, over 60% were seen once; the top ten hold over 10%. Germline CDR1 SGHAT, CDR2 FQNNGV. The CDR3 loop spans 13 amino acids. This entry is derived from a study of shared clonotypes between healthy human individuals.

Source material: PBMCs. This TCR was recovered from a woman aged 40 to 50 in good health. Some clones in this sample may be carry-over from other donors' samples. The J gene is TRBJ2-5, the V gene TRBV11-2; the match to TRBD2 covers 10 bases. The J call may be faulty, since TRBJ2-7 better matches the DNA end. The CDR3 protein is CASSFSGGYEQYF. The CDR3 coding sequence is TGTGCCAGCAGCTTTAGCGGGGGGTACGAGCAGTACTTC.